The 17 T cell receptor beta chains below all came from one sample that was sequenced in a study of Ad26.COV2.S vaccination and SARS-CoV-2 variants. Treatment of the sample: approximately 18 received Ad26.COV2.S at low or high dose, single or two shots; roughly five received placebo; per-sample allocation not given. Sampling was performed 63 days after the first vaccine or placebo injection. Profiling relied on immunoSEQ multiplex PCR, and the TCRdb table lists in-frame clones only, not all of them. The data hold about 410,000 clones, with around nine tenths observed a single time. The input for sequencing was peripheral blood, taken in a trial of Ad26.COV2.S vaccine versus placebo. The receptor source for this set is a person aged 18-65 years who received the Ad26.COV2.S COVID-19 vaccine or a placebo.

V gene TRBV4-3 combines with J gene TRBJ1-1; D is undetermined. This CDR3 region has 15 residues. Trimming pared 0 bases from V and 1 base from J, leaving 9 bases between. Germline-derived CDR1 and CDR2 are LGHNA and YSLEER. In nucleotides, the CDR3 is TGCGCCAGCAGCCAAGAGCCGCCAGGGAACACTGAAGCTTTCTTT. Translation: CASSQEPPGNTEAFF.

With regard to this clone: The sample has other DNA sequences that encode this CDR3 too. The chain carries TRBV4-1 and TRBJ2-7; 11 bases are shared with TRBD1. V shed 1 base and J 2 bases; nucleotides not matched to a gene: 1. Germline V gene data show CDR1 as MGHRA and CDR2 as YSYEKL. The CDR3 loop spans 15 amino acids. The CDR3 region is CASSQGTGGAYEQYF. The CDR3 nucleotides read TGCGCCAGCAGCCAAGGGACAGGGGGCGCCTACGAGCAGTACTTC.

The chain is built from TRBV6-2 or TRBV6-3 and TRBJ1-1, with D possibly being TRBD1 (5 bases). The CDR3 has 15 residues. Germline CDR1 is MNHEY and CDR2 is SVGEGT. Deletions cut 6 bases from V and 3 bases from J, with 17 bases between. The CDR3 sequence: CASSPSARGDTEAFF. CDR3 bases: TGTGCCAGCAGCCCTTCGGCTAGGGGTGACACTGAAGCTTTCTTT.

The rearrangement uses TRBV4-2 and TRBJ2-7, with TRBD2 matching over 9 bases. The CDR3 length is 18 residues. The germline CDR1 and CDR2 sequences are LGHNA and YNFKEQ. J was trimmed by 0 bases and V by 2 bases; bases with no gene match: 11. The DNA for the CDR3 is TGTGCCAGCAGCCAACAATCGAGCGGGGGGTCGATCTCCTACGAGCAGTACTTC. Translating it yields CASSQQSSGGSISYEQYF.

This chain joins TRBV28 and TRBJ2-7; D is unresolved. The CDR3 has 14 amino acids. Deletions cut 4 bases from V and 2 bases from J, with 12 bases between. Germline V gives CDR1 MDHEN, CDR2 SYDVKM. The CDR3 here is CASSSGPRPYEQYF. The CDR3, as DNA: TGTGCCAGCAGTTCAGGACCGCGCCCCTACGAGCAGTACTTC.

This clone was detected a few times. The chain combines TRBV20-1 with TRBJ2-7; D not certain. Between the trimmed V and J ends, which lost 3 bases and 6 bases, there was a span of 9 bases. Germline CDR1 reads DFQATT; CDR2 reads SNEGSKA (reference sequence). CDR3 length: 11 residues. DNA of the CDR3: TGCAGTGCTAGGAGAAGTTTCGAGCAGTACTTC. Amino acids: CSARRSFEQYF.

V is TRBV6-5 and J is TRBJ2-5; D is unresolved. The CDR3 sequence is 15 residues long. V lost 0 bases and J 5 bases, leaving 13 bases between the germline ends. The V gene's germline CDR1 is MNHEY and CDR2 SVGAGI. The DNA of the CDR3 is TGTGCCAGCAGTTACTCGAATGGCAAAGGGGAGACCCAGTACTTC. Its protein is CASSYSNGKGETQYF.

The chain is built from TRBV2 and TRBJ1-6; D remains ambiguous. The CDR3 runs to 13 residues. Trimming left V 10 bases short and J 0 bases short, with 7 bases between. CDR1 is SNHLY, CDR2 FYNNEI, per germline. The DNA of the CDR3 is TGTGCCACCCTCAGCTCCTATAATTCACCCCTCCACTTT. The encoded protein is CATLSSYNSPLHF.

The rearrangement joins TRBV4-3 to TRBJ2-1; 7 nucleotides align to TRBD2. The CDR3 totals 16 residues. V shed 6 bases, J shed 11 bases, and the junction held 19 bases outside the gene matches. Germline lookup yields CDR1 LGHNA and CDR2 YSLEER. As DNA, the CDR3 is TGCGCCAGCAGTCAGGCCCGGGGGGACGGGGGAGGCAAGCAGTTCTTC. Translated, it gives CASSQARGDGGGKQFF.

With regard to this clone: One end of the junction is discordant with germline, which a read error may explain. The chain couples TRBV7-8 to TRBJ1-5; maybe TRBD1 (6 bases). Looked up from germline, CDR1 is SGHVS and CDR2 is FQNEAQ. There are 14 residues in the CDR3. Written as DNA, the CDR3 is TGTGCCAGCAGTTTAGGTACAGGGAGTCAGCCCCAGCATTTT. The encoded protein is CASSLGTGSQPQHF.

The chain is built from TRBV4-3 and TRBJ2-3, with 8 bases aligning to TRBD1. From germline, CDR1 is LGHNA and CDR2 YSLEER. The V gene end was trimmed by 3 bases and the J gene end by 0 bases; junction bases not matched to a gene: 5. The CDR3 is made up of 16 amino acids. CDR3 in DNA: TGCGCCAGCAGCCAGAAAACAGGGGGGAGCACAGATACGCAGTATTTT. Its protein is CASSQKTGGSTDTQYF.

The rearrangement joins TRBV5-4 to TRBJ2-1; 15 bases map to TRBD2. CDR1 and CDR2 from the germline V gene are SGHNT and YYREEE (reference sequence). The CDR3 loop spans 17 amino acids. J was trimmed by 7 bases and V by 4 bases; bases with no gene match: 9. The CDR3, as DNA: TGTGCCAGCAGCCGATGGACTAGCGGGGGGGCCAGAAATGAGCAGTTCTTC. Its translation is CASSRWTSGGARNEQFF. The complete variable domain, with remaining parts taken from reference TRBV5-4 and TRBJ2-1, reads ETGVTQSPTHLIKTRGQQVTLRCSSQSGHNTVSWYQQALGQGPQFIFQYYREEENGRGNFPPRFSGLQFPNYSSELNVNALELDDSALYLCASSRWTSGGARNEQFFGPGTRLTVL.

This clone was counted once. V usage is TRBV6-5 and J usage is TRBJ1-1; D remains unclear. Germline V CDR1 and CDR2: MNHEY, SVGAGI. This CDR3 contains 14 residues. V lost 8 bases to trimming and J lost 1 base, with 14 bases between them. The CDR3 protein is CASDPRTTNTEAFF. CDR3 bases: TGTGCCAGCGATCCCCGGACCACGAACACTGAAGCTTTCTTT.

This clone was seen only a few times. V usage is TRBV3-1 (or the pseudogene TRBV3-2) and J usage is TRBJ1-3; D may be TRBD1 (5 bases). The germline CDR1 and CDR2 sequences are LGHDT and YNNKEL (reference sequence). The CDR3 is 15 residues long. V lost 4 bases to trimming and J lost 0 bases, with 10 bases between them. The CDR3 here is CASSPGTGSGNTIYF. Here the CDR3 DNA reads TGTGCCAGCAGCCCAGGGACGGGCTCTGGAAACACCATATATTTT.

This sequence joins TRBV3-1 (or the pseudogene TRBV3-2) and TRBJ2-5, with TRBD1 as a possible D gene (6 bases). The CDR3 loop spans 14 amino acids. The germline gives CDR1 LGHDT, CDR2 YNNKEL (reference sequence). V was clipped by 3 bases and J by 5 bases, with 13 bases between them. Here the CDR3 reads CASSQGVGAETQYF. DNA of the CDR3: TGTGCCAGCAGCCAGGGGGTGGGGGCGGAGACCCAGTACTTC.

To note about this clone: The sample has other DNA sequences that encode this CDR3 too. This chain links TRBV6-5 with TRBJ1-2, with unresolved D. This CDR3 has 13 residues. In germline, CDR1 is MNHEY, CDR2 SVGAGI. Trimming shortened V by 5 bases and J by 1 base, and 8 bases separated the two germline ends. The CDR3 DNA sequence: TGTGCCAGCAGTCCCGGGAGTAACTATGGCTACACCTTC. It is translated as CASSPGSNYGYTF.

This clone appeared a few times. The genes are TRBV5-1 and TRBJ1-4; 10 bases agree with TRBD1. V was pared by 4 bases and J by 8 bases, with 8 bases of the junction left unmatched. The CDR3 loop spans 15 amino acids. Germline-derived CDR1 and CDR2 are SGHRS and YFSETQ. The CDR3 loop reads CASSPGQGNREKLFF. CDR3 coding DNA: TGCGCCAGCAGCCCGGGACAGGGGAATCGCGAAAAACTGTTTTTT.